This entry is about one TCR beta chain. This entry belongs to a study of shared clonotypes between healthy human individuals. Sequencing was performed with immunoSEQ multiplex PCR; in TCRdb, only in-frame clones are kept and a portion is missing. This sample carries approximately 400,000 clones, approximately 96% of them seen once, and the ten largest clones take more than 0.3%. Combination of CD45RO+ cells with CCR7-negative CD45RA+ TemRA cells was used for CD8 memory. The sample taken for sequencing was memory CD8+ T cells sorted from blood. Subset denoted: CD45RO+ cells pooled with CCR7-negative TemRA cells. The source of this sequence is a man aged 25-45 years in good health.

The CDR3 sequence: CASSLEHSPYSNQPQHF. In DNA form, the CDR3 reads TGCGCCAGCAGCTTGGAGCATTCCCCATATAGCAATCAGCCCCAGCATTTT. The chain couples TRBV5-1 to TRBJ1-5; D gene uncertain. Germline V lookup: CDR1 SGHRS, CDR2 YFSETQ. V was shortened by 0 bases and J by 0 bases, with 13 bases between the two germline ends. CDR3 length: 17 residues.